The sequence of this T cell receptor beta chain was determined in a study of blood T cell repertoires in COVID-19. Study summary: COVID-19 samples, acute and convalescent, were from the United States, Italy and Spain. T cells, B-cell-depleted T cells, or PBMCs supplied cDNA or gDNA.

CDR1 is LNHDA and CDR2 is SQIVND in the germline V gene (reference sequence). Between the trimmed V and J ends, which lost 6 bases and 5 bases, there was a span of 7 bases. This CDR3 region has 12 residues. Source study methods: How many nucleated cells were present was estimated from reference gene primer amplification. Clones were read by immunoSEQ multiplex PCR, and TCRdb kept only the in-frame ones, dropping some. The V and J calls and the clone size are those of that table, but D and trimming were determined from the DNA. Among roughly 140,000 clones listed, approximately 89% were seen once. This receptor was identified in a woman aged 45-59 years with acute or convalescent COVID-19. The sequenced material came from peripheral blood. This chain uses TRBV19 with TRBJ1-4; D gene ambiguous. The CDR3 DNA is TGTGCCAGTAGCCGTTCGAATGAAAAACTGTTTTTT. Translating gives CASSRSNEKLFF. Based on the CDR3 plus reference TRBV19 and TRBJ1-4, the full variable domain is DGGITQSPKYLFRKEGQNVTLSCEQNLNHDAMYWYRQDPGQGLRLIYYSQIVNDFQKGDIAEGYSVSREKKESFPLTVTSAQKNPTAFYLCASSRSNEKLFFGSGTQLSVL.